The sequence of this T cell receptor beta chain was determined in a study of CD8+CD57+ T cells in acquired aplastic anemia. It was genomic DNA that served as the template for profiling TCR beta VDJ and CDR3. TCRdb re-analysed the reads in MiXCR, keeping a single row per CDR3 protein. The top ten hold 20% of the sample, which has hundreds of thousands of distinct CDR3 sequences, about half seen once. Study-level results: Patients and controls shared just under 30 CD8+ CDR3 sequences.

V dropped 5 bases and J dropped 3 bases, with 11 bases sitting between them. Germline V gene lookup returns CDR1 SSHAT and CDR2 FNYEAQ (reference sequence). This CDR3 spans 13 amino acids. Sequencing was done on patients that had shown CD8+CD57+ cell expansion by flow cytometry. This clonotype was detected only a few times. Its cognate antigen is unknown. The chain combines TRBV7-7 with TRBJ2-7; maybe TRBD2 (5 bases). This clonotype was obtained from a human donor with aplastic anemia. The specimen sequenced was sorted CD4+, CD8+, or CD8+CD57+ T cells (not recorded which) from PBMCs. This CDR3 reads CASSSTRVYEQYF. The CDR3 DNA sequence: TGTGCCAGCAGCAGTACTAGAGTCTACGAGCAGTACTTC.